These 14 T cell receptor beta chains were all obtained from the same sample, sequenced in a study of response to subunit inactivated influenza vaccine. TCRdb re-analysed the RT-PCR reads in MiXCR, keeping a single row per CDR3 protein. The sample has roughly 700,000 distinct CDR3 sequences, around 13% seen once. Sequences were derived from PBMCs from blood, sampled 14 to 15 days before vaccination. The receptors were gathered from a man aged 45 to 65 who received an inactivated influenza vaccine.

This clonotype occurred many times. The chain links TRBV5-6 to TRBJ2-7; 9 nucleotides line up with TRBD2. Losses at the gene ends were 4 bases for V and 0 bases for J; bases not matched to a gene: 8. Germline V gives CDR1 SGHDT, CDR2 YYEEEE. CDR3 length: 16 amino acids. The DNA of the CDR3 is TGTGCCAGCAGCCGTTACTTAGCGGGGGACTCCTACGAGCAGTACTTC. Amino acids: CASSRYLAGDSYEQYF.

In this sample, this clonotype turned up a few times. V usage is TRBV5-1 and J usage is TRBJ2-5; 9 nucleotides line up with TRBD2. The CDR3 length is 15 residues. J lost 4 bases, V lost 1 base, and 5 bases had no gene match. The germline gives CDR1 SGHRS, CDR2 YFSETQ. In DNA, the CDR3 is TGCGCCAGCAGCTTGTTCACAGCGGGAGGAGAGACCCAGTACTTC. Encoded protein: CASSLFTAGGETQYF.

Many counts were recorded for this clonotype. The J gene is TRBJ2-3, the V gene TRBV20-1, with D unresolved. This CDR3 is 12 amino acids long. V lost 3 bases and J lost 4, with 8 bases in between. CDR1 DFQATT and CDR2 SNEGSKA come from the germline V gene (reference sequence). The CDR3 sequence is CSASKTSDTQYF. CDR3 nucleotides: TGCAGTGCTAGTAAGACCTCAGATACGCAGTATTTT.

The CDR3 is CASSYAGQGGANTGELFF. The CDR3 DNA sequence: TGTGCCAGCAGCTATGCGGGACAGGGAGGCGCGAACACCGGGGAGCTGTTTTTT. The chain joins TRBV11-1 to TRBJ2-2; 9 bases line up with TRBD1. Germline trimming cut 4 bases from V and 0 bases from J; bases unmatched to any gene: 9. From germline, CDR1 is SGHAT and CDR2 FQDESV (reference sequence). The CDR3 loop spans 18 amino acids. The complete variable domain, with remaining parts taken from reference TRBV11-1 and TRBJ2-2, reads EAEVAQSPRYKITEKSQAVAFWCDPISGHATLYWYRQILGQGPELLVQFQDESVVDDSQLPKDRFSAERLKGVDSTLKIQPAELGDSAMYLCASSYAGQGGANTGELFFGEGSRLTVL.

This clonotype was seen more than once but under ten times. The chain employs TRBV5-1 and TRBJ1-5; D ambiguous. Trimming stripped 1 base from V and 5 bases from J, with 7 bases between. CDR1 SGHRS and CDR2 YFSETQ come from the germline V gene. This CDR3 is built from 13 residues. CDR3 sequence reads: CASSLIPDQPQHF. CDR3 sequence (DNA): TGCGCCAGCAGCTTGATCCCCGATCAGCCCCAGCATTTT. Supplemented by reference TRBV5-1 and TRBJ1-5, the full variable domain reads KAGVTQTPRYLIKTRGQQVTLSCSPISGHRSVSWYQQTPGQGLQFLFEYFSETQRNKGNFPGRFSGRQFSNSRSEMNVSTLELGDSALYLCASSLIPDQPQHFGDGTRLSIL.

In this sample, this clonotype turned up a few times. V gene TRBV5-6 combines with J gene TRBJ2-5; 14 bases are shared with TRBD2. This CDR3 is 20 amino acids long. Germline loops: CDR1 SGHDT, CDR2 YYEEEE. V lost 4 bases and J lost 0; bases outside the gene matches: 14. The CDR3 region is CASSPPRLAGGTNYQETQYF. The CDR3 coding sequence is TGTGCCAGCAGCCCGCCCCGACTAGCGGGGGGGACAAATTACCAAGAGACCCAGTACTTC.

The chain employs TRBV4-3 and TRBJ2-5, with TRBD2 matching 7 bases. Germline V gene data show CDR1 as LGHNA and CDR2 as YSLEER. Trimming cost V 2 bases and J 1 base; bases outside gene matches: 4. The CDR3 consists of 15 residues. CDR3 amino acids: CASSQSGALQETQYF. The CDR3 DNA sequence: TGCGCCAGCAGCCAAAGCGGGGCCCTCCAAGAGACCCAGTACTTC.

This chain links TRBV13 with TRBJ2-7; D may match TRBD1 or TRBD2 (5 bases each). Deletions cut 5 bases from V and 4 bases from J, with 30 bases between. This CDR3 region has 19 residues. Germline V lookup: CDR1 PRHDT, CDR2 FYEKMQ (reference sequence). In nucleotides, the CDR3 is TGTGCCAGCAGCCATCGGACATTTGTGGACTTCAGTTCAAGATACGAGCAGTACTTC. Its translation: CASSHRTFVDFSSRYEQYF.

This clonotype was seen repeatedly, ten times or more. The rearrangement links TRBV20-1 to TRBJ2-1; D uncertain. CDR3 length: 12 residues. Trimming cost V 3 bases and J 6 bases, with 9 bases left between them. CDR1 is DFQATT and CDR2 is SNEGSKA in the germline V gene (reference sequence). The CDR3 DNA reads as TGCAGTGCTAGTTTAGCTGCCAATGAGCAGTTCTTC. This translates into CSASLAANEQFF.

This clonotype was seen a handful of times. The chain couples TRBV13 to TRBJ2-7; D not resolved. Germline CDR1 and CDR2: PRHDT and FYEKMQ (reference sequence). Trimming removed 2 bases at V and 5 bases at J, with 4 bases between. CDR3 length: 11 residues. The CDR3 coding sequence is TGTGCCAGCAGCTTAAGGAACGAGCAGTACTTC. It yields the protein CASSLRNEQYF.

The chain employs TRBV7-2 and TRBJ1-2; TRBD1 matches 7 bases. This CDR3 contains 13 residues. Germline assignment: CDR1 SGHTA and CDR2 FQGNSA. V shed 6 bases and J 4 bases; nucleotides not matched to a gene: 5. CDR3 residues: CASRGQGVYGYTF. As DNA, the CDR3 is TGTGCCAGCAGGGGGCAGGGGGTCTATGGCTACACCTTC.

Only a few counts were recorded for this clonotype. CDR3: CSAAPWGSSYNEQFF. In DNA form, the CDR3 reads TGCAGTGCTGCCCCATGGGGGAGCTCCTACAATGAGCAGTTCTTC. The chain combines TRBV20-1 with TRBJ2-1; either TRBD1 or TRBD2 may fit D (5 bases each). This CDR3 is 15 amino acids long. Germline values: CDR1 DFQATT, CDR2 SNEGSKA (reference sequence). V shed 5 bases and J shed 0 bases, with 14 bases lying between them.

The chain links TRBV6-1 to TRBJ2-7; D might be TRBD1 or TRBD2, each matching 5 bases. CDR1 and CDR2 from the germline V gene are MNHNS and SASEGT. V was trimmed by 6 bases and J by 1 base, leaving 16 bases between them. The CDR3 extends over 15 amino acids. As DNA, the CDR3 is TGTGCCAGCAGAAACCCCGGGACCGAATCCTACGAGCAGTACTTC. It is translated as CASRNPGTESYEQYF.

A note on this clonotype: This may stem from a read error, because a much larger clone lies one nucleotide away. The chain links TRBV12-3 or TRBV12-4 to TRBJ2-2; D perhaps matches TRBD2 (6 bases). This CDR3 has 12 residues. Written as DNA, the CDR3 is TGTTCCAGCAGGGCTAGCGACGGGGAGCTGTTTTTT. Amino acid sequence: CSSRASDGELFF.